These T cell receptor beta chains were read from a single sample in a study of shared clonotypes between healthy human individuals. Here immunoSEQ multiplex PCR was the method, and the copy in TCRdb shows in-frame clones only, minus some. Among over 850,000 clones, approximately 80% were seen once, and the ten largest hold about 0.52%. The source material was memory CD4+ T cells from PBMCs. The source is a man between 18 and 29 years old in good health. Some clones in this sample may be carry-over from other donors' samples. Each CDR3 is given with its conserved first and last residue. D genes are given only for firm matches. Size tells how often a clone was seen (once, few, many) or the class of an expanded clone, and some rows leave it out.

TRBJ1-5 | - | - | TRBV7-2 | CASSLVEGSNQPQHF | TGTGCCAGCAGCTTAGTTGAGGGTAGCAATCAGCCCCAGCATTTT
TRBJ2-1 | - | TRBD2 | TRBV5-8 | CASSHQREGRNEQFF | TGTGCCAGCAGCCACCAGCGGGAGGGCCGCAATGAGCAGTTCTTC
TRBJ2-3 | - | TRBD2 | TRBV9 | CASSRSGSNTDTQYF | TGTGCCAGCAGCCGAAGCGGGAGTAACACAGATACGCAGTATTTT
TRBJ2-5 | - | TRBD1 | TRBV9 | CASSVDGRTGTGETQYF | TGTGCCAGCAGCGTAGACGGCCGGACCGGGACAGGAGAGACCCAGTACTTC
TRBJ1-2 | - | TRBD1 | TRBV28 | CASSFHRGYTF | TGTGCCAGCAGTTTCCACAGGGGGTACACCTTC
TRBJ2-1 | many | TRBD2 | TRBV29-1 | CSGVGGRGYNEQFF | TGCAGCGGCGTCGGTGGGAGGGGCTACAATGAGCAGTTCTTC
TRBJ1-1 | once | - | TRBV10-3 | CAISEFGTEAFF | TGTGCCATCAGTGAGTTCGGAACTGAAGCTTTCTTT
TRBJ1-3 | - | - | TRBV10-3 | CAISGVTGSGNTIYF | TGTGCCATCAGTGGGGTAACGGGGTCTGGAAACACCATATATTTT
TRBJ2-7 | once | TRBD1 | TRBV5-4 | CASSQTGGRYEQYF | TGTGCCAGCAGCCAGACAGGGGGCCGCTACGAGCAGTACTTC
TRBJ2-7 | - | - | TRBV18 | CASRGRSSYEQYF | TGTGCCAGCCGGGGACGAAGCTCCTACGAGCAGTACTTC
TRBJ2-3 | - | TRBD1 | TRBV28 | CASRQRDRSTDTQYF | TGTGCCAGCAGACAAAGGGACAGAAGCACAGATACGCAGTATTTT
TRBJ2-2 | - | - | TRBV2 | CASRTASNTGELFF | TGTGCCAGCAGGACAGCCTCGAACACCGGGGAGCTGTTTTTT
TRBJ1-3 | - | - | TRBV7-9 | CAYPLGGNGNTIYF | TGTGCCTATCCCCTTGGGGGGAACGGAAACACCATATATTTT
TRBJ2-5 | - | - | TRBV5-4 | CASSLDPTGRGETQYF | TGTGCCAGCAGCTTGGACCCGACAGGGAGGGGGGAGACCCAGTACTTC
TRBJ1-2 | - | - | TRBV18 | CASLSSTGSYTGYTF | TGTGCCAGCCTGAGCTCCACAGGGTCCTATACCGGCTACACCTTC
TRBJ2-1 | - | TRBD2 | TRBV13 | CASSPRESYYNEQFF | TGTGCCAGCAGCCCGCGGGAGTCTTACTACAATGAGCAGTTCTTC
TRBJ1-1 | - | TRBD1 | TRBV30 | CALVGQGRRTEAFF | TGTGCCTTGGTCGGACAGGGGCGCCGCACTGAAGCTTTCTTT
TRBJ2-2 | - | - | TRBV11-2 | CASSPQDTGELFF | TGTGCCAGCAGCCCTCAGGACACCGGGGAGCTGTTTTTT
TRBJ2-1 | - | TRBD1 | TRBV6-6 | CASSYIGRDSYNEQFF | TGTGCCAGCAGTTACATAGGACGGGACAGTTACAATGAGCAGTTCTTC
TRBJ1-2 | - | - | TRBV14 | CASSHRGNGYTF | TGTGCCAGCAGCCACAGAGGGAATGGCTACACCTTC
TRBJ2-7 | - | - | TRBV5-1 | CASSTDTPPYEQYF | TGCGCCAGCAGTACAGACACACCTCCCTACGAGCAGTACTTC
TRBJ2-1 | once | - | TRBV20-1 | CSAVDYNEQFF | TGCAGTGCTGTAGACTACAATGAGCAGTTCTTC
TRBJ2-3 | - | - | TRBV9 | CASSVDRGTQYF | TGTGCCAGCAGCGTAGACAGAGGTACGCAGTATTTT
TRBJ2-7 | - | TRBD2 | TRBV5-1 | CASGTSGSIPYEQYF | TGCGCCAGCGGGACCAGCGGGAGTATCCCCTACGAGCAGTACTTC
TRBJ2-1 | - | TRBD1 | TRBV28 | CASTLGTADEQFF | TGTGCCAGCACTCTTGGGACAGCGGATGAGCAGTTCTTC
TRBJ1-5 | few | - | TRBV28 | CASLRHSNQPQHF | TGTGCCAGCCTGCGGCATAGCAATCAGCCCCAGCATTTT
TRBJ2-5 | - | TRBD2 | TRBV5-6 | CASSPGLAGGPEGTQYF | TGTGCCAGCAGCCCGGGACTAGCGGGAGGTCCCGAGGGGACCCAGTACTTC
TRBJ2-2 | - | TRBD2 | TRBV9 | CASSEAPSGRLFTSNTGELFF | TGTGCCAGCAGCGAGGCCCCTAGCGGGAGACTTTTTACTTCGAACACCGGGGAGCTGTTTTTT
TRBJ2-7 | - | TRBD1 | TRBV7-8 | CASSLFADRDSYEQYF | TGTGCCAGCAGCTTATTCGCGGACAGGGATTCCTACGAGCAGTACTTC
TRBJ2-3 | - | TRBD1 | TRBV6-4 | CASRNRDRVTDTQYF | TGTGCCAGCAGAAACCGGGACAGGGTAACAGATACGCAGTATTTT
TRBJ2-4 | - | - | TRBV21-1 | CASSKCGRLAKNIQYF | TGTGCCAGCAGCAAGTGTGGAAGATTAGCCAAAAACATTCAGTACTTC
TRBJ2-4 | - | TRBD1 | TRBV11-1 | CASSPGTGQNIQYF | TGTGCCAGCAGCCCAGGGACAGGGCAAAACATTCAGTACTTC
TRBJ2-3 | - | - | TRBV7-9 | CASSYRLTPAQYF | TGTGCCAGCAGCTACAGACTAACGCCCGCTCAGTATTTT
TRBJ1-3 | - | - | TRBV27 | CASSLGVGPRAGNTIYF | TGTGCCAGCAGTTTGGGGGTGGGTCCTAGGGCTGGAAACACCATATATTTT
TRBJ2-7 | few | TRBD2 | TRBV11-2 | CASSLRDALAGTPYEQYF | TGTGCCAGCAGCTTAAGGGATGCCCTAGCGGGTACTCCCTACGAGCAGTACTTC
TRBJ2-2 | - | TRBD1 | TRBV7-9 | CASSLLTGGNTGELFF | TGTGCCAGCAGCTTACTTACAGGGGGGAACACCGGGGAGCTGTTTTTT
TRBJ1-5 | - | - | TRBV28 | CASSAQDQPQHF | TGTGCCAGCAGCGCTCAGGATCAGCCCCAGCATTTT